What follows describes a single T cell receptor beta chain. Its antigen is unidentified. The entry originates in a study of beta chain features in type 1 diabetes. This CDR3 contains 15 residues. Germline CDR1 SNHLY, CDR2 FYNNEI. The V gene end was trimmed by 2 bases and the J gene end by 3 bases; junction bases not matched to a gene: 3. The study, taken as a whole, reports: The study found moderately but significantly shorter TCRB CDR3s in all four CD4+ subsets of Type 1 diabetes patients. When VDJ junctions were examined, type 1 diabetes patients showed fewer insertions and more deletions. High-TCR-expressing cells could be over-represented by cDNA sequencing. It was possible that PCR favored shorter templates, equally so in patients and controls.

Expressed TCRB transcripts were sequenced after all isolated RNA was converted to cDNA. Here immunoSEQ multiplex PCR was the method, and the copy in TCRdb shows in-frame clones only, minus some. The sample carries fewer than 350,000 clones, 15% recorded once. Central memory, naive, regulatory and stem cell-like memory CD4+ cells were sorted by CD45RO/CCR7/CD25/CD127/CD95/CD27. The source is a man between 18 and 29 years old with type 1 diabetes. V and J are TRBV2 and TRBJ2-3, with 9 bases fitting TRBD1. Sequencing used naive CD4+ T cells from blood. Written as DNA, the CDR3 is TGTGCCAGCAGTGAATGGGACAGGGTGACAGATACGCAGTATTTT. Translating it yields CASSEWDRVTDTQYF.